Following are 5 T cell receptor beta chains from one sample sequenced in a study of blood T cell repertoires in COVID-19 (TCRdb year 2020). Library creation used the immunoSEQ multiplex PCR assay. TCRdb stores this immuneACCESS table with in-frame sequences only. Part of the clones is absent; in the studies checked, under half of the shortfall reflects unresolved V genes, and no reason is known for the rest. This sample has roughly 41,000 clones in its table, and about 88% of those were observed once. Of the sample, about 12% is held by the ten largest clones. Sequencing used peripheral blood. Source of these receptors: a man in his fifties or sixties with active COVID-19.

The sample holds one count of this clone. V is TRBV20-1 and J is TRBJ2-7; 9 nucleotides align to TRBD2. The germline V gene has CDR1 DFQATT and CDR2 SNEGSKA (reference sequence). V gave up 3 bases and J gave up 5 bases; unmatched junction bases: 5. The CDR3 extends over 13 amino acids. The CDR3 loop reads CSASLAGSHEQYF. CDR3 coding DNA: TGCAGTGCTAGTCTAGCGGGATCCCACGAGCAGTACTTC.

This chain links TRBV4-1 with TRBJ2-7, with 8 bases identical to TRBD2. The length of the CDR3 is 16 residues. Germline V lookup: CDR1 MGHRA, CDR2 YSYEKL. V trimming: 5 bases; J trimming: 4 bases; junction bases outside the gene matches: 13. DNA for the CDR3: TGCGCCAGCAGCAGGTCGACTAGCGTCGGAACATACGAGCAGTACTTC. It translates to CASSRSTSVGTYEQYF.

This clone was seen once. CDR3 loop: CASSSGQGNADTQYF. The DNA for the CDR3 is TGTGCCAGCAGTTCTGGACAGGGGAACGCAGATACGCAGTATTTT. This chain joins TRBV2 and TRBJ2-3, with 9 bases fitting TRBD1. Germline V gene lookup returns CDR1 SNHLY and CDR2 FYNNEI. This CDR3 contains 15 residues. Germline trimming cut 5 bases from V and 4 bases from J; bases unmatched to any gene: 7.

The chain couples TRBV27 to TRBJ2-2; D gene uncertain. Per the germline V gene, CDR1 is MNHEY and CDR2 is SMNVEV (reference sequence). This CDR3 spans 13 amino acids. V was pared by 5 bases and J by 5 bases, with 9 bases between. The CDR3 spells CASSPLGTGELFF. The CDR3 DNA reads as TGTGCCAGCAGTCCCCTCGGGACCGGGGAGCTGTTTTTT.

The rearrangement joins TRBV7-2 to TRBJ2-2; 14 nucleotides match TRBD2. CDR3 length equals 16 residues. Germline lookup yields CDR1 SGHTA and CDR2 FQGNSA. Trimming took 4 bases from V and 5 from J; bases not matched to a gene: 3. DNA for the CDR3: TGTGCCAGCAGCTGGGGACTAGCGGGAGCTACCGGGGAGCTGTTTTTT. As protein: CASSWGLAGATGELFF.